This T cell receptor (beta chain) was sequenced during a study of T cell responses to AZD1222 COVID-19 vaccine. Repertoires were generated with immunoSEQ multiplex PCR, while TCRdb's copy carries only in-frame clones and drops some. This sample carries 150,000 to 200,000 clones, around 94% of them seen once, and the ten largest clones take about 0.6%. Broader study findings: Baseline antibody screening turned up just a handful of seropositive AZD1222 recipients.

This CDR3 contains 17 residues. Germline lookup yields CDR1 LGHDT and CDR2 YNNKEL (reference sequence). V lost 2 bases and J lost 5, with 21 bases in between. Details on this clone: The antigen is unknown.

This specimen was peripheral blood, taken on day 0 of AZD1222 vaccination. This receptor was taken from an adult in good health. The V call is TRBV3-1 (or the pseudogene TRBV3-2), the J call TRBJ1-2; D may be TRBD1 (6 bases). This CDR3 is CASSQSALNGGGYGYTF. DNA of the CDR3: TGTGCCAGCAGCCAAAGTGCCTTAAACGGGGGCGGGTATGGCTACACCTTC.